This T cell receptor (beta chain) was identified in a study of type 1 regulatory T cells. For the study at large: This in vitro CD4 product, T-allo10, is enriched for Tr1 cells and alloantigen-specific.

TCRdb independently ran MiXCR on the reads; one entry per CDR3 protein. The table has 80,000 to 100,000 distinct CDR3 sequences, about 28% seen once. Trimming removed 7 bases from V and 3 bases from J; junction bases left unmatched: 6. The CDR3 runs to 14 residues. Germline values: CDR1 WSHSY, CDR2 SAAADI. This sequence joins TRBV10-2 and TRBJ2-7, with 10 nucleotides matching TRBD2. The TCR sequence derives from a human donor in good health. The sequenced sample consisted of CD4+ T cells, either the whole sample or a sorted fraction (not recorded which). The CDR3 spells CASTLAGDSYEQYF. CDR3 in DNA: TGCGCCAGCACCCTAGCGGGGGACAGCTACGAGCAGTACTTC.